This record concerns one TCR beta chain sequence. The antigen remains unidentified. These data belong to a study of cytomegalovirus exposure and HLA in healthy donors. The study's findings and limits: With DRB1 most and HLA-C fewest, TCR association rates differed between HLA loci in a later analysis. It was shown in a later analysis that HLA-associated TCR beta chains were more clonally expanded than other, equally common chains.

Healthy bone marrow donors made up the donors. Nominally healthy donors provided the samples, though records likely missed some immune exposures. The germline gives CDR1 SGHTA, CDR2 FQGNSA. V was clipped by 3 bases and J by 5 bases, with 8 bases between them. The CDR3 runs to 13 residues. Both 60 Vbeta primers and 13 Jbeta primers went into the PCR. The repertoire was sequenced with immunoSEQ multiplex PCR; TCRdb's copy has only in-frame clones and lacks some. The ten top clones account for roughly 15%, within a sample of around 77,000 clones. The rearrangement uses TRBV7-2 and TRBJ1-5; D perhaps matches TRBD1 (5 bases). The clonotype was recovered from a man in his forties or fifties in good health and CMV-seropositive. Sequencing was performed on PBMCs. The CDR3: CASSFQGDQPQHF. In DNA form, the CDR3 reads TGTGCCAGCAGCTTTCAAGGGGATCAGCCCCAGCATTTT.